These 4 T cell receptor beta chains share one sample of origin, sequenced in a study of vaccination and CD4 T cells after COVID-19. The sample's treatment: approximately nine-day PBMC culture with coronavirus spike peptide pools or control peptides (ViraFEST assay). The assay that was used to sequence DNA from cultured CD4+ T cells was the Oncomine TCR Beta short-read assay. One entry per CDR3 protein results from TCRdb running MiXCR on the PCR reads. The repertoire holds 15,000 to 20,000 distinct CDR3 sequences, with more than 65% as singletons. Their antigen targets remain unknown. The sequencing input was CD4+ T cells from blood, cultured in vitro. These receptors were taken from a human donor who had recovered from COVID-19.

This clonotype was observed a few times. The chain couples TRBV2 to TRBJ1-2; D perhaps matches TRBD1 (5 bases). CDR1 is SNHLY, CDR2 FYNNEI, per germline. Trimming left V 2 bases short and J 5 bases short, with 15 bases between. This CDR3 is built from 15 residues. The CDR3 nucleotides read TGTGCCAGCAGTGAACTTTCCGCAGGGAGTTATGGCTACACCTTC. Translated: CASSELSAGSYGYTF.

The chain couples TRBV7-8 to TRBJ1-5; tentatively, D is TRBD1 (6 bases). CDR1 is SGHVS and CDR2 is FQNEAQ in the germline V gene. V shed 8 bases and J shed 3 bases, with 17 bases lying between them. The CDR3 has 15 residues. The CDR3 sequence is CASGATGAPNQPQHF. The CDR3 region has the DNA TGTGCCAGCGGGGCTACGGGGGCGCCCAATCAGCCCCAGCATTTT.

V and J are TRBV20-1 and TRBJ2-7, with a weak D call TRBD2 (7 bases). The CDR3 extends over 13 amino acids. V was clipped by 6 bases and J by 6 bases, with 18 bases between them. Germline V gene lookup returns CDR1 DFQATT and CDR2 SNEGSKA (reference sequence). The CDR3, as DNA: TGCAGTGCACGAGGGGGGGGGCCAGGCGAGCAGTACTTC. Residues: CSARGGGPGEQYF.

DNA of the CDR3: TGTGCCACCAGTGATGAGGGGGGGATAAGTAGAGATACGCAGTATTTT. Protein: CATSDEGGISRDTQYF. V gene TRBV24-1 combines with J gene TRBJ2-3, with D possibly being TRBD2 (7 bases). V lost 3 bases and J 5 bases, leaving 17 bases between the germline ends. Germline values: CDR1 KGHDR, CDR2 SFDVKD. CDR3 length equals 16 residues.